This note documents a single T cell receptor beta chain sequence. The antigen is unknown. The record originates from a study of OX40 agonist ivuxolimab in advanced cancers. Study-wide context: Hepatocellular carcinoma, melanoma, renal cell or head and neck cancer was diagnosed in the dose-escalation patients. Findings and caveats of the study: Expansion of clones was among the lowest in partial responders at 0.1-3.0 mg/kg.

Germline V gives CDR1 SGHNT, CDR2 YENEEA. The length of the CDR3 is 16 residues. The ends lost 5 bases at V and 1 base at J; junction bases unmatched: 8. Here immunoSEQ multiplex PCR was the method, and the copy in TCRdb shows in-frame clones only, minus some. There are about 86,000 clones in the sample; about 83% occur only once, and 1.4% to 1.5% lies in the top ten. This receptor was identified in an adult with an advanced solid tumor such as melanoma, head and neck, liver or kidney cancer. This specimen was CD4+ or CD8+ T cells sorted from blood, taken in a trial of the OX40 agonist ivuxolimab. This chain uses TRBV11-3 with TRBJ2-3, with 8 bases aligning to TRBD1. CDR3 residues: CASSARQGSGTDTQYF. Here the CDR3 DNA reads TGTGCCAGCAGCGCCCGACAGGGGTCTGGCACAGATACGCAGTATTTT.